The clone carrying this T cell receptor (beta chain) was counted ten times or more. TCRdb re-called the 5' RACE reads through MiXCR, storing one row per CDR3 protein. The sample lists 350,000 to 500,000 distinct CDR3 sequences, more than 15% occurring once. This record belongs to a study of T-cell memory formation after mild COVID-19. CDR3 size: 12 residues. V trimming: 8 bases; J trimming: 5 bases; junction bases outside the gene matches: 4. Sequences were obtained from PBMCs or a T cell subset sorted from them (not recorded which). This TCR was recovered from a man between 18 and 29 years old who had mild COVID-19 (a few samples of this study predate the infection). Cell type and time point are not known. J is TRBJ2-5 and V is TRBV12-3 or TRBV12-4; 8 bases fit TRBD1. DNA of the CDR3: TGTGCCAGCTCCCCAGGGGGCGAGACCCAGTACTTC. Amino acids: CASSPGGETQYF.